The subject of this entry is one T cell receptor (beta chain). CDR3 size: 14 residues. Germline assignment: CDR1 MNHNY and CDR2 SVGAGI (reference sequence). V lost 6 bases to trimming and J lost 0 bases, with 11 bases between them. The data originate from a study of blood T cell repertoires in COVID-19. During active infection, Seattle patients enrolled and were then monitored through disease. Sequencing was performed with immunoSEQ multiplex PCR; in TCRdb, only in-frame clones are kept and a portion is missing. The table has 300,000 to 400,000 clones, approximately 86% seen once; the top ten hold roughly a tenth.

The V gene is TRBV6-6, the J gene TRBJ1-1; D is unresolved. What was sequenced was peripheral blood. The clonotype comes from a man aged 25 to 40 with COVID-19, enrolled during active disease. This CDR3 is CASSPWAMNTEAFF. CDR3 nucleotides: TGTGCCAGCAGCCCCTGGGCCATGAACACTGAAGCTTTCTTT.